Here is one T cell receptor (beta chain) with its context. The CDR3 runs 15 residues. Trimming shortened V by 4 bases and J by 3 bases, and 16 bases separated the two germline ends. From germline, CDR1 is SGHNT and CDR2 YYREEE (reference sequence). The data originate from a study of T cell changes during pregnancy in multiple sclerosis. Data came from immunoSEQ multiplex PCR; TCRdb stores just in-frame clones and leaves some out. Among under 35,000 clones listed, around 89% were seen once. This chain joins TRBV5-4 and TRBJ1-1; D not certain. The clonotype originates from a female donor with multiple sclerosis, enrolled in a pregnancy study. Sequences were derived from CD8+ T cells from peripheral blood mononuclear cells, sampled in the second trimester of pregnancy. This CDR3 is CASSGSGIWDTEAFF. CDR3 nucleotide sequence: TGTGCCAGCAGCGGCTCAGGTATTTGGGACACTGAAGCTTTCTTT.